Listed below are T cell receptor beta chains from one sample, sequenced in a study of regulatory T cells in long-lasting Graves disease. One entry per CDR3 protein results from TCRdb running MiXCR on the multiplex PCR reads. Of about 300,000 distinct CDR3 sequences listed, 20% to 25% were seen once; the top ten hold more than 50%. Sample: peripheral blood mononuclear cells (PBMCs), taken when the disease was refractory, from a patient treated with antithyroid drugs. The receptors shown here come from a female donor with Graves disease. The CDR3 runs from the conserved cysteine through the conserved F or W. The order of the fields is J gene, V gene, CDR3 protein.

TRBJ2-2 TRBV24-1 CATSDPGLSTIPGELFF
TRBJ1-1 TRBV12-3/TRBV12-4 CASSLMFGDRWNTEAFF
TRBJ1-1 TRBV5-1 CASSWTGGRTEAFF
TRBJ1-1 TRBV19 CASSGGGSRTEAFF
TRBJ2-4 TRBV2 CASSGVSGRTRKNIQYF
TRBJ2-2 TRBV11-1 CASSRTGINTGELFF
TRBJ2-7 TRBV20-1 CSAGGTSAGYEQYF
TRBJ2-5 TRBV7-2 CASSPGGHSRGPETQYF
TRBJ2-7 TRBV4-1 CASSSRIRLNREDSYEQYF
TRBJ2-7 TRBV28 CASSLEGNSYEQYF
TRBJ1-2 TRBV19 CASKSWFGPGHGYTF
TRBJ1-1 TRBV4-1 CASSLEGVTPEAFF
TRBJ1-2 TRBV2 CASSGGRGYGYTF
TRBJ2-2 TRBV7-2 CASTETGLAGEGELFF
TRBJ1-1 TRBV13 CASRDSSEAFF
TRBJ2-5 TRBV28 CASSLAGAQETQYF
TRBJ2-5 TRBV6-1 CASLHNPGLAEETQYF
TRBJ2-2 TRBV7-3 CASSRNRDGELFF
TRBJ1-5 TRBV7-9 CASSHWTGSGGQPQHF
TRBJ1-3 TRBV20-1 CSAREAPLGNTIYF
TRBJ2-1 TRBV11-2 CASRSPSLNEQFF
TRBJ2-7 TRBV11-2 CASTVRDRVDDIGEQYF
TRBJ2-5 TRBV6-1 CASRTTGPETQYF
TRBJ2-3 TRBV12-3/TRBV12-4 CASAPKTVPSTDTQYF
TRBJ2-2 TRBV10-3 CAIKRTGETGELFF
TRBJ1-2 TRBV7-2 CASSPPTASINYGYTF
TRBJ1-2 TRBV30 CAWSVLSRPIYGYTF
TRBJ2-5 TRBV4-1 CASSQLGVAGSTQETQYF